This T cell receptor (beta chain) stems from a study of early T cells in non-severe SARS-CoV-2 infection (dated by TCRdb to the early 2020s). For the study in its entirety: Bulk RNA from unsorted whole blood was used for TCR sequencing, so alpha and beta chains could not be paired. Overall study results and their limits: VDJdb matching was skewed toward anti-spike CD8 responses, so virus-specific expansions were likely underestimated and private and CD4 specificities were missed.

Notes on this clonotype: It lacks a known antigen. The input lacks base qualities; no much larger clone sits a single base away.

The study was a case-control design nested within a healthcare worker cohort in London, UK, with weekly nasopharyngeal swab PCR tests and blood sampling. Healthcare workers were enrolled in the week of the UK lockdown, from 23 to 31 March 2020, and were followed every week for up to roughly 16 weeks. Receptors were amplified or captured by 5' RACE. Instrument on record: NextSeq 500. To correct for sequencing error and PCR bias, the TCR library protocol tagged individual cDNA molecules with unique molecular identifiers. TCR alpha and beta chains were both sequenced, and the abundances of alpha and beta sequences in each sample were closely correlated with each other. As for how the authors treated the data: V gene, J gene and CDR3 annotation of TCR sequences was performed with Decombinator V4. TCRs were defined as expanded if a significant change between any two time points was detected under a Poisson model with p below 0.0001. TCR abundances were normalised to the total number of TCRs sequenced per sample and expressed as counts per million. TRAV1-2 paired with TRAJ12, TRAJ20 or TRAJ33 defined MAIT TCRs, while TRAV10 paired with TRAJ18 defined iNKT TCRs. VDJdb, accessed on 1 November 2021, was searched for TCRs annotated for CMV, EBV and SARS-CoV-2, and TCRs annotated for more than one antigen were excluded. In TCRdb, the public reads were trimmed at Q25 with fastp and aligned with MiXCR, with productive beta chains retained. CDR3 protein duplicates are merged, each entry listing the most common genes and DNA. The V and J calls reflect TCRdb's pipeline rather than the authors' work. The sample table holds about 77,000 distinct CDR3 sequences, of which about a sixth were seen once. Approximately 2.6% of the sample belongs to the ten largest clones.

Relative to germline, V is 3 bases shorter and J is 2 bases shorter, with 11 bases between their ends. CDR1 and CDR2 were assigned from the germline V gene as ENHRY and SYGVKD. Measured from the cysteine to the phenylalanine, the CDR3 is 15 residues long. Solely the CDR3 DNA is kept, with 45 bases framed from the first base. The source is an adult who was a healthcare worker with PCR-confirmed SARS-CoV-2 infection or an uninfected control (not recorded which). Source material: whole blood. The V and J genes are TRBV10-3 and TRBJ1-5; a confident D gene designation cannot be given. CDR3 sequence: CAISDTSGGNQPQHF. In nucleotide form, the sequence is TGTGCCATCAGTGACACTTCTGGGGGCAATCAGCCCCAGCATTTT.